The entry below gives a single TCR beta chain sequence along with its context. The antigen is undetermined. This sample was taken from a study of cytotoxic CD8 clonotypes in ibrutinib-treated CLL. Profiling relied on immunoSEQ multiplex PCR, and the TCRdb table lists in-frame clones only, not all of them. The sample holds 30,000 to 40,000 clones, roughly three quarters seen once. Findings and caveats of the study: Circulating CD8+ T-cell counts were tracked by baseline clonality, which exceeded that of age-matched healthy donors.

The material sequenced was PBMCs, taken before ibrutinib treatment. The receptor was derived from a human donor with chronic lymphocytic leukemia.

This CDR3 is CASSPTREVKETQYF. The CDR3 region has the DNA TGTGCCAGCAGTCCAACAAGGGAAGTAAAAGAGACCCAGTACTTC. The chain recombines TRBV27 with TRBJ2-5; D uncertain. V shed 5 bases and J shed 3 bases, with 16 bases lying between them. This CDR3 has 15 residues. CDR1 is MNHEY and CDR2 is SMNVEV in the germline V gene (reference sequence).